Below, 17 T cell receptor beta chains from the same sample are listed, as sequenced in a study of cytomegalovirus exposure and HLA in healthy donors. It was with 60 Vbeta and 13 Jbeta primers that the PCR ran. Profiling relied on immunoSEQ multiplex PCR, and the TCRdb table lists in-frame clones only, not all of them. The sample lists around 75,000 clones, 75% to 85% seen once, with 3% to 3.5% in the top ten. What was sequenced was PBMCs. These receptors were obtained from a man aged 35 to 55 in good health and CMV-seronegative.

The rearrangement joins TRBV6-1 to TRBJ2-2; D is perhaps TRBD1 (5 bases). The germline V and J ends were trimmed by 3 bases and 5 bases, with 16 bases remaining between them. Germline V lookup: CDR1 MNHNS, CDR2 SASEGT. This CDR3 is built from 16 residues. For the CDR3, the DNA is TGTGCCAGCAGTGATAACCACTTAAGACAGACCGGGGAGCTGTTTTTT. Amino acids: CASSDNHLRQTGELFF.

This chain joins TRBV7-9 and TRBJ2-7; unclear D gene. CDR1 is SEHNR, CDR2 FQNEAQ, per germline (reference sequence). The CDR3 consists of 14 residues. The V gene lost 5 bases and the J gene lost 2 bases, with 13 bases spanning the gap. In DNA, the CDR3 is TGTGCCAGCAGCGCCGCATGGGCAGCCTACGAGCAGTACTTC. Its translation: CASSAAWAAYEQYF.

This clone was detected only once. The chain links TRBV4-1 to TRBJ1-2; the D is unclear. The CDR3 extends over 18 amino acids. V was cut by 2 bases and J by 7 bases, with 26 bases left in between. CDR1 and CDR2 from the germline V gene are MGHRA and YSYEKL. The CDR3 DNA is TGCGCCAGCAGCCAACCGCTAGCTGACCGGATACAGACTCGTGGCTACACCTTC. It is translated as CASSQPLADRIQTRGYTF.

The rearrangement joins TRBV30 to TRBJ1-1, with 7 bases lining up with TRBD1. CDR1 and CDR2 (germline): GTSNPN, SVGIG (reference sequence). The CDR3 is made up of 16 amino acids. Trimming took 1 base from V and 1 from J; bases not matched to a gene: 9. The CDR3 DNA follows: TGTGCCTGGAGTGATGAGGGGGCGGCCCGGAACACTGAAGCTTTCTTT. Encoded protein: CAWSDEGAARNTEAFF.

The chain joins TRBV4-2 to TRBJ1-1; D perhaps matches TRBD1 (6 bases). The CDR3 spans 19 residues. Germline V lookup: CDR1 LGHNA, CDR2 YNFKEQ. V lost 1 base, J lost 5 bases, and 26 bases lay in between. This CDR3 is CASSQAMSSAGAGSTEAFF. The CDR3 nucleotides read TGTGCCAGCAGCCAAGCTATGTCTAGCGCGGGGGCCGGGAGTACTGAAGCTTTCTTT.

This sequence joins TRBV5-6 and TRBJ1-3, with D maybe TRBD1 (5 bases). V was cut by 4 bases and J by 0 bases, with 17 bases left in between. The CDR3 loop spans 17 amino acids. CDR1 and CDR2 from the germline V gene are SGHDT and YYEEEE. CDR3 DNA: TGTGCCAGCAGCAAAAGCCTCCAGGGTCGCTCTGGAAACACCATATATTTT. Its protein is CASSKSLQGRSGNTIYF.

Worth noting for this clone: The junction departs from the called germline gene at one end, perhaps through a read error. The chain joins TRBV7-6 to TRBJ1-6, with D possibly TRBD1 on 5 matching bases. The CDR3 loop spans 15 amino acids. Germline assignment: CDR1 SGHVS and CDR2 FNYEAQ. DNA of the CDR3: TGTTCCAGCAGCCCAACCGGGTTTAGGGGTTCACCCCTCCACTTT. Protein: CSSSPTGFRGSPLHF.

This chain uses TRBV15 with TRBJ2-5; TRBD2 agrees at 12 bases. V shed 0 bases, J shed 11 bases, and the junction held 7 bases outside the gene matches. The CDR3 totals 15 residues. Germline V gene lookup returns CDR1 LNHNV and CDR2 YYDKDF (reference sequence). The CDR3 DNA reads as TGTGCCACCAGCAGAGATCAGCTAGCGGGGGGGGCTCAGTACTTC. Translating gives CATSRDQLAGGAQYF.

To note about this clone: Germline and junction disagree at one end, which may indicate a read error. The gene calls are TRBV28 and TRBJ2-4; D is possibly TRBD2 (7 bases). The germline V gene has CDR1 MDHEN and CDR2 SYDVKM. This CDR3 region has 14 residues. The CDR3 DNA reads TGTGGCAGCACCCTAGGGGGGGGGCGGAACATTCAGTACTTC. This gives the protein CGSTLGGGRNIQYF.

J is TRBJ1-4 and V is TRBV2; tentatively, D is TRBD1 (5 bases). The CDR3 covers 18 residues. Germline values: CDR1 SNHLY, CDR2 FYNNEI. The V gene lost 3 bases and the J gene lost 1 base, with 18 bases spanning the gap. The CDR3 region is CASSDEKGYSGTNEKLFF. The CDR3 region has the DNA TGTGCCAGCAGTGATGAAAAGGGGTATTCCGGAACTAATGAAAAACTGTTTTTT.

The chain carries TRBV7-2 and TRBJ2-7, with a tentative D call TRBD2 (7 bases). The CDR3 length is 14 residues. Germline assignment: CDR1 SGHTA and CDR2 FQGNSA. V was trimmed by 9 bases and J by 5 bases, leaving 20 bases between them. CDR3 loop: CASSRGGASNEQYF. CDR3 coding DNA: TGTGCCAGTTCGAGGGGGGGGGCTTCCAACGAGCAGTACTTC.

In the case of this clone: Its ends do not fully match the called genes, so a read error is possible. The chain is built from TRBV5-1 and TRBJ1-3, with TRBD1 identical over 8 bases. This CDR3 comprises 14 residues. Per the germline V gene, CDR1 is SGHRS and CDR2 is YFSETQ. The chain's CDR3 is CASRLDRAGNTIYF. DNA of the CDR3: TGCGCCAGCAGGTTGGACAGGGCTGGAAACACCATATATTTT.

The chain is built from TRBV6-5 and TRBJ1-2; 8 bases match TRBD1. Trimming removed 3 bases from V and 3 bases from J; junction bases left unmatched: 3. The length of the CDR3 is 14 residues. Per germline, CDR1 MNHEY and CDR2 SVGAGI. The CDR3 loop reads CASSYSGGDYGYTF. CDR3 coding DNA: TGTGCCAGCAGTTATTCAGGGGGCGACTATGGCTACACCTTC.

This chain joins TRBV10-2 and TRBJ1-2; TRBD1 matches at 9 bases. V shed 5 bases, J shed 4 bases, and the junction held 8 bases outside the gene matches. The germline V gene has CDR1 WSHSY and CDR2 SAAADI. This CDR3 is 15 amino acids long. CDR3 region: CASSSPDRGSYGYTF. CDR3 nucleotide sequence: TGCGCCAGCAGTTCACCCGACAGGGGGTCCTATGGCTACACCTTC.

This clone was observed a single time. This sequence joins TRBV18 and TRBJ2-3; the match to TRBD1 covers 8 bases. The CDR3 contains 15 residues. The germline gives CDR1 KGHSH, CDR2 LQKENI. The V gene end was trimmed by 6 bases and the J gene end by 0 bases; junction bases not matched to a gene: 5. CDR3 residues: CASSFRGPSTDTQYF. The CDR3 DNA follows: TGTGCCAGCTCCTTCAGGGGGCCAAGCACAGATACGCAGTATTTT.

This clone was recorded once. This sequence joins TRBV4-1 and TRBJ1-3, with D perhaps matching TRBD1 (6 bases). The V end was cut by 0 bases, the J end by 4 bases, with 10 bases between. The CDR3 covers 15 residues. Germline CDR1 reads MGHRA; CDR2 reads YSYEKL. DNA of the CDR3: TGCGCCAGCAGCCAAGATCCGGGGGGCGGAAACACCATATATTTT. Residues: CASSQDPGGGNTIYF.

The rearrangement joins TRBV5-1 to TRBJ2-1; tentative D call: TRBD2 (5 bases). The germline gives CDR1 SGHRS, CDR2 YFSETQ. CDR3 length: 16 amino acids. V lost 2 bases and J 2 bases, leaving 14 bases between the germline ends. The CDR3 DNA follows: TGCGCCAGCAGCTTTTGGGCGGCTAGCACCTACAATGAGCAGTTCTTC. Its protein is CASSFWAASTYNEQFF. Based on the CDR3 plus reference TRBV5-1 and TRBJ2-1, the full variable domain is KAGVTQTPRYLIKTRGQQVTLSCSPISGHRSVSWYQQTPGQGLQFLFEYFSETQRNKGNFPGRFSGRQFSNSRSEMNVSTLELGDSALYLCASSFWAASTYNEQFFGPGTRLTVL.